A selection of T cell receptor beta chains follows, all from one sample in a study of cytomegalovirus exposure and HLA in healthy donors. Assay: immunoSEQ multiplex PCR; the TCRdb copy retains only in-frame clones and omits some. This sample yields about 160,000 clones, of which 60% to 80% are seen a single time; 0.98% belongs to the top ten. The sequenced material came from PBMCs. These receptors originate from a woman aged 50 to 65 in good health and CMV-seropositive. The CDR3 runs from the conserved cysteine through the conserved F or W. Each record gives: J gene, D gene, clone size, V gene, CDR3 DNA, CDR3 protein. A D gene is named only where the DNA matches it firmly. Only part of the rows carry a size: once, few, many, or a class if the clone is expanded.

j_gene: TRBJ1-4
d_gene: TRBD1
abundance: -
v_gene: TRBV27
CDR3nt: TGTGCCAGCAGTTCAACCGACAGGGCCCCTAATGAAAAACTGTTTTTT
CDR3aa: CASSSTDRAPNEKLFF

j_gene: TRBJ2-3
d_gene: -
abundance: -
v_gene: TRBV9
CDR3nt: TGTGCCAGCACCCAAGGGGTTAGCACAGATACGCAGTATTTT
CDR3aa: CASTQGVSTDTQYF

j_gene: TRBJ2-7
d_gene: -
abundance: -
v_gene: TRBV11-2
CDR3nt: TGTGCCAGCAGCCTGGGCAGGGGAGGGTACGAGCAGTACTTC
CDR3aa: CASSLGRGGYEQYF

j_gene: TRBJ1-2
d_gene: -
abundance: once
v_gene: TRBV9
CDR3nt: TGTGCCAGCAGCGTTGGACGGACTATCGGTGGCTACACCTTC
CDR3aa: CASSVGRTIGGYTF

j_gene: TRBJ1-2
d_gene: -
abundance: -
v_gene: TRBV2
CDR3nt: TGTGCCAGCAGTGTCAAGGGGCCCTATGGCTACACCTTC
CDR3aa: CASSVKGPYGYTF

j_gene: TRBJ2-5
d_gene: -
abundance: -
v_gene: TRBV2
CDR3nt: TGTGCCAGCAGTGTATCTGGGGCCGAAGAGACCCAGTACTTC
CDR3aa: CASSVSGAEETQYF

j_gene: TRBJ1-5
d_gene: -
abundance: few
v_gene: TRBV6-4
CDR3nt: TGTGCCAGCAGTCCCTCTCAGCCCCAGCATTTT
CDR3aa: CASSPSQPQHF

j_gene: TRBJ1-2
d_gene: -
abundance: few
v_gene: TRBV2
CDR3nt: TGTGCCAGCAGTGAGTTCGGTGGCTACACCTTC
CDR3aa: CASSEFGGYTF

j_gene: TRBJ2-7
d_gene: TRBD2
abundance: -
v_gene: TRBV5-1
CDR3nt: TGCGCCAGCAGCTTGGACCCTAGCGGGGGGGCCGGCGAGCAGTACTTC
CDR3aa: CASSLDPSGGAGEQYF

j_gene: TRBJ2-1
d_gene: TRBD1
abundance: -
v_gene: TRBV5-1
CDR3nt: TGCGCCAGCAGCTTGGCCTTGCAGGGGGTTAAGAAGAGTGAGCAGTTCTTC
CDR3aa: CASSLALQGVKKSEQFF

j_gene: TRBJ1-1
d_gene: -
abundance: -
v_gene: TRBV28
CDR3nt: TGTGCCAGCAGCCTTCAGGGTTCCACTGAAGCTTTCTTT
CDR3aa: CASSLQGSTEAFF

j_gene: TRBJ2-5
d_gene: -
abundance: -
v_gene: TRBV19
CDR3nt: TGTGCCAGTAGTACGGGGCAAGAGACCCAGTACTTC
CDR3aa: CASSTGQETQYF

j_gene: TRBJ2-5
d_gene: -
abundance: -
v_gene: TRBV5-4
CDR3nt: TGTGCCAGCAGCCCCACAAGGAGCGGGCGGGGGCAGGAGACCCAGTACTTC
CDR3aa: CASSPTRSGRGQETQYF

j_gene: TRBJ2-7
d_gene: -
abundance: -
v_gene: TRBV2
CDR3nt: TGTGCCAGCAGTGCTTGGGGGGAGACGGACTACGAGCAGTACTTC
CDR3aa: CASSAWGETDYEQYF

j_gene: TRBJ1-6
d_gene: -
abundance: -
v_gene: TRBV7-9
CDR3nt: TGTGCCAGCAGCTTAGCGCGGGGGGGGCAACATAATTCACCCCTCCACTTT
CDR3aa: CASSLARGGQHNSPLHF

j_gene: TRBJ1-6
d_gene: -
abundance: -
v_gene: TRBV6-1
CDR3nt: TGTGCCAGCAGTTCTTTAGCCCTACCTAATTCACCCCTCCACTTT
CDR3aa: CASSSLALPNSPLHF

j_gene: TRBJ1-2
d_gene: TRBD1
abundance: -
v_gene: TRBV5-4
CDR3nt: TGTGCCAGCAGCCCACAACAGGGGGCGCGCTATGGCTACACCTTC
CDR3aa: CASSPQQGARYGYTF

j_gene: TRBJ1-5
d_gene: -
abundance: -
v_gene: TRBV18
CDR3nt: TGTGCCAGCTCACCGATCCAGGGGTGGGATCAGCCCCAGCATTTT
CDR3aa: CASSPIQGWDQPQHF

j_gene: TRBJ1-1
d_gene: -
abundance: -
v_gene: TRBV19
CDR3nt: TGTGCCAGTAGTATACCGACAGGTTCGTCGGTCACTGAAGCTTTCTTT
CDR3aa: CASSIPTGSSVTEAFF

j_gene: TRBJ2-7
d_gene: -
abundance: -
v_gene: TRBV30
CDR3nt: TGTGCCTCTGACCATAGGGGTCACTACGAGCAGTACTTC
CDR3aa: CASDHRGHYEQYF

j_gene: TRBJ1-1
d_gene: -
abundance: once
v_gene: TRBV2
CDR3nt: TGTGCCAGCAGTGTTCGAGGAGAGAGCACTGAAGCTTTCTTT
CDR3aa: CASSVRGESTEAFF

j_gene: TRBJ1-1
d_gene: TRBD1
abundance: -
v_gene: TRBV5-4
CDR3nt: TGTGCCAGCAGCTTACCGACAGGGACGAACACTGAAGCTTTCTTT
CDR3aa: CASSLPTGTNTEAFF

j_gene: TRBJ1-1
d_gene: TRBD1
abundance: few
v_gene: TRBV6-1
CDR3nt: TGTGCCAGCAGCCCACAGGGGGCTACCACTGAAGCTTTCTTT
CDR3aa: CASSPQGATTEAFF